This TCR beta chain derives from a study of response to subunit inactivated influenza vaccine. Study-wide results and caveats: Few new T cells, the authors suggested, are recruited by each seasonal influenza vaccination.

Each CDR3 protein gets one entry after TCRdb re-called the RT-PCR reads with MiXCR. Here the sample spans 650,000 to 800,000 distinct CDR3 sequences, roughly 20% being singletons. This clonotype was seen only a few times. Its antigen remains unidentified. Germline V lookup: CDR1 ENHRY, CDR2 SYGVKD. The ends lost 3 bases at V and 3 bases at J; junction bases unmatched: 3. This CDR3 has 15 amino acids. The source of this sequence is a man between 45 and 60 years old who received an inactivated influenza vaccine. The chain joins TRBV10-3 to TRBJ2-7, with TRBD2 matching over 12 bases. The starting material was PBMCs from blood, obtained roughly 5 days after vaccination. DNA for the CDR3: TGTGCCATCAGTGACCGGACTAGCGGGAACTACGAGCAGTACTTC. Amino acids: CAISDRTSGNYEQYF.